Below are 9 T cell receptor beta chains sequenced from a single sample in a study of CD8 T cells in ankylosing spondylitis. TCRdb used MiXCR to reprocess the 5' RACE reads, holding one entry per CDR3 protein. The sample records tens of thousands of distinct CDR3 sequences, 27% being singletons. The sequenced sample was blood, either unsorted or a sorted T cell fraction (not recorded which). These receptor sequences come from a male donor with ankylosing spondylitis or in good health (not recorded which).

The chain combines TRBV29-1 with TRBJ1-2; D not resolved. CDR1 is SQVTM and CDR2 is ANQGSEA in the germline V gene. Trimming removed 0 bases from V and 2 bases from J, with 7 bases in between. The CDR3 covers 13 residues. Here the CDR3 DNA reads TGCAGCGTTGAAGACGGGTTGAACTATGGCTACACCTTC. It encodes CSVEDGLNYGYTF.

This clonotype was seen many times. The V gene is TRBV5-8, the J gene TRBJ1-2; 7 positions match TRBD1. The trim removed 4 bases at V and 5 bases at J, leaving 8 bases unmatched. The CDR3 totals 14 residues. In germline, CDR1 is SGHTS, CDR2 YDEGEE. CDR3 sequence reads: CASSHLTGAYGYTF. CDR3 DNA sequence: TGTGCCAGCAGCCACCTAACAGGGGCTTATGGCTACACCTTC.

This clonotype was found a few times. The chain uses TRBV9 and TRBJ2-2; D unclear. V was shortened by 4 bases and J by 6 bases, with 13 bases between the two germline ends. The CDR3 spans 14 residues. CDR1 is SGDLS, CDR2 YYNGEE, per germline. The CDR3 loop is CASSSRGEPGELFF. For the CDR3, the DNA is TGTGCCAGCAGCTCGAGAGGAGAGCCCGGGGAGCTGTTTTTT. The whole variable domain, filled in from reference TRBV9 and TRBJ2-2, reads DSGVTQTPKHLITATGQRVTLRCSPRSGDLSVYWYQQSLDQGLQFLIQYYNGEERAKGNILERFSAQQFPDLHSELNLSSLELGDSALYFCASSSRGEPGELFFGEGSRLTVL.

The V gene is TRBV5-1, the J gene TRBJ2-1, with TRBD2 identical over 7 bases. CDR3 size: 15 residues. Trimming at V came to 0 bases and at J to 8 bases, leaving 8 bases not matched to a gene. Germline V gives CDR1 SGHRS, CDR2 YFSETQ. The CDR3 is CASSLDGRPGYEQFF. DNA of the CDR3: TGCGCCAGCAGCTTGGACGGGAGGCCAGGCTATGAGCAGTTCTTC.

This clonotype turned up a few times. The chain links TRBV20-1 to TRBJ1-1; D is undetermined. This CDR3 has 12 amino acids. Between the trimmed V and J ends, which lost 4 bases and 3 bases, there was a span of 9 bases. The germline V gene encodes CDR1 DFQATT and CDR2 SNEGSKA (reference sequence). The CDR3 nucleotides read TGCAGTGCTACAACTTGGGACACTGAAGCTTTCTTT. Protein: CSATTWDTEAFF.

The gene calls are TRBV29-1 and TRBJ2-5; 8 bases are shared with TRBD1. Germline assignment: CDR1 SQVTM and CDR2 ANQGSEA. The CDR3 spans 13 residues. The ends lost 3 bases at V and 4 bases at J; junction bases unmatched: 4. In nucleotides, the CDR3 is TGCAGCGTTGACAGGGGGCTCGCAGAGACCCAGTACTTC. Protein product: CSVDRGLAETQYF.

This chain joins TRBV12-3 or TRBV12-4 and TRBJ1-4; 7 bases match TRBD1. The CDR3 runs to 14 residues. Unmatched junction bases numbered 4, after V lost 4 bases and J lost 5 bases. The DNA for the CDR3 is TGTGCCAGCAGTTCGACAGGGTCGAATGAAAAACTGTTTTTT. Protein: CASSSTGSNEKLFF.

This clonotype was counted a few times. The rearrangement uses TRBV19 and TRBJ1-5; D unresolved. From germline, CDR1 is LNHDA and CDR2 SQIVND (reference sequence). The CDR3 extends over 12 amino acids. Trimming cost V 8 bases and J 7 bases, with 12 bases left between them. This CDR3 reads CASRYTDQPQHF. As DNA, the CDR3 is TGTGCCAGTCGATACACCGACCAGCCCCAGCATTTT. The entire variable domain, with the rest obtained from reference TRBV19 and TRBJ1-5, is as follows: DGGITQSPKYLFRKEGQNVTLSCEQNLNHDAMYWYRQDPGQGLRLIYYSQIVNDFQKGDIAEGYSVSREKKESFPLTVTSAQKNPTAFYLCASRYTDQPQHFGDGTRLSIL.

This chain connects TRBV5-1 to TRBJ2-4; D unclear. The V gene lost 4 bases and the J gene lost 4 bases, with 12 bases spanning the gap. The CDR3 consists of 14 residues. CDR1 is SGHRS and CDR2 is YFSETQ in the germline V gene. The CDR3 here is CASSPWTEKNIQYF. In DNA, the CDR3 is TGCGCCAGCAGCCCGTGGACGGAGAAAAACATTCAGTACTTC. The whole variable domain, filled in from reference TRBV5-1 and TRBJ2-4, reads KAGVTQTPRYLIKTRGQQVTLSCSPISGHRSVSWYQQTPGQGLQFLFEYFSETQRNKGNFPGRFSGRQFSNSRSEMNVSTLELGDSALYLCASSPWTEKNIQYFGAGTRLSVL.